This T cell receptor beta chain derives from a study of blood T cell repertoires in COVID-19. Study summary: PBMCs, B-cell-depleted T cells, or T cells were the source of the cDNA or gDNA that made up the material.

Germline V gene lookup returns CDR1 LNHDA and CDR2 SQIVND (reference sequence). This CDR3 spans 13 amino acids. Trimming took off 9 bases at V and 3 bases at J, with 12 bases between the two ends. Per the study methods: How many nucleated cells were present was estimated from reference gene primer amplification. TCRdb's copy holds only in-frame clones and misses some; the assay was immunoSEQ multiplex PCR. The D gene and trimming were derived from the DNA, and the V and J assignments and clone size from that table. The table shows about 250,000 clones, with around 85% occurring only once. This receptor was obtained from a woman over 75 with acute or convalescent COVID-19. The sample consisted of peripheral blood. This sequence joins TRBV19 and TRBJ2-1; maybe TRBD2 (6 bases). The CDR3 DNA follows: TGTGCCAGCCCGGGAGAGGACTACAATGAGCAGTTCTTC. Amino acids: CASPGEDYNEQFF.